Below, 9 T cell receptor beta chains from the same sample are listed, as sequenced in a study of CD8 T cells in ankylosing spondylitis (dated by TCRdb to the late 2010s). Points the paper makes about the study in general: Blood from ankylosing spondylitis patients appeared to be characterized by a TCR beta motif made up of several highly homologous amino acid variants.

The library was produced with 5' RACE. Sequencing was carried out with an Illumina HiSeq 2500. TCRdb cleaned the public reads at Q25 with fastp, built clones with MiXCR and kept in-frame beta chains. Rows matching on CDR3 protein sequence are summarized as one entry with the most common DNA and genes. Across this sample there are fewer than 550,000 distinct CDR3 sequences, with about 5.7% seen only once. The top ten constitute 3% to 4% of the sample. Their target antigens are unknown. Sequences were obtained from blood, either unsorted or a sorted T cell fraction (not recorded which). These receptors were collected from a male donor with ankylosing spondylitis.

This CDR3 reads CAWSHTSYTEAFF. In DNA, the CDR3 is TGTGCCTGGAGCCACACCAGTTACACTGAAGCTTTCTTT. The chain has TRBV30 and TRBJ1-1, with unresolved D. The CDR3 sequence is 13 residues long. V lost 3 bases to trimming and J lost 3 bases, with 11 bases between them. The V gene's germline CDR1 is GTSNPN and CDR2 SVGIG (reference sequence). Supplemented by reference TRBV30 and TRBJ1-1, the full variable domain reads SQTIHQWPATLVQPVGSPLSLECTVEGTSNPNLYWYRQAAGRGLQLLFYSVGIGQISSEVPQNLSASRPQDRQFILSSKKLLLSDSGFYLCAWSHTSYTEAFFGQGTRLTVV.

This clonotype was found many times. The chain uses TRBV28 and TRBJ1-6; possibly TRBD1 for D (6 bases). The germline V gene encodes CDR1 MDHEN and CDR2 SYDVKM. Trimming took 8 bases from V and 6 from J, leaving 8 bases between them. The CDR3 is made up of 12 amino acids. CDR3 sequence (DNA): TGTGCCAGCGGGACAACTAATTCACCCCTCCACTTT. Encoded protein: CASGTTNSPLHF.

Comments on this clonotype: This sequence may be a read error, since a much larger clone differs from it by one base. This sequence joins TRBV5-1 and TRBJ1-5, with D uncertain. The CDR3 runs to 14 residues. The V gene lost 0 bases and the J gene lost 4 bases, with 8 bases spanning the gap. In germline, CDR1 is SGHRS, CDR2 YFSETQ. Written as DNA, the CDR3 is TGCGCCAGCAGCTTGGACACCCGGAATCAGCCCCAGCATTTT. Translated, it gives CASSLDTRNQPQHF.

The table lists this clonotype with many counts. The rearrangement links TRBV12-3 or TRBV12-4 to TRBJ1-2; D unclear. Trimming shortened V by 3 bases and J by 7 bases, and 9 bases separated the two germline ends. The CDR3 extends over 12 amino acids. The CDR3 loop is CASSFLNSGYTF. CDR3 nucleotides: TGTGCCAGCAGTTTTCTTAATAGTGGCTACACCTTC.

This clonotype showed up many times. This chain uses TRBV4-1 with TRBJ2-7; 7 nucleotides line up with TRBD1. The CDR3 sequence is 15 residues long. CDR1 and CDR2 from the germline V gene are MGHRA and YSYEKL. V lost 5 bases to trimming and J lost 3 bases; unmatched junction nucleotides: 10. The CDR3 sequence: CASSDLQGSNYEQYF. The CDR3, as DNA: TGCGCCAGCAGCGATCTACAGGGGTCAAACTACGAGCAGTACTTC.

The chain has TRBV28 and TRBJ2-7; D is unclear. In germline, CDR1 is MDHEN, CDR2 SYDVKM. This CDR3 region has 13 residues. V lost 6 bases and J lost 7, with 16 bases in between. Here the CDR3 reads CASSQLNTPEQYF. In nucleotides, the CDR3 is TGTGCCAGCAGCCAATTAAATACTCCGGAGCAGTACTTC.

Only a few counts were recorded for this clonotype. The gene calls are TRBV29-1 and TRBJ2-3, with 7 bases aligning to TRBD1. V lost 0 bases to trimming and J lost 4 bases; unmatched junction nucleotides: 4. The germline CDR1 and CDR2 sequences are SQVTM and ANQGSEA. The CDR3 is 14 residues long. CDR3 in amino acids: CSVEDWDSSDTQYF. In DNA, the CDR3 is TGCAGCGTTGAAGATTGGGACAGTTCAGATACGCAGTATTTT.

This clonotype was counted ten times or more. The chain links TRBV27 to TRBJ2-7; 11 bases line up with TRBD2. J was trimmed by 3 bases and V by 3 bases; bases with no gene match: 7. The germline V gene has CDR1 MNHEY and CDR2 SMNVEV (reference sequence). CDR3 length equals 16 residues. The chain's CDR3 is CASSLDSGRVDYEQYF. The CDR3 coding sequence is TGTGCCAGCAGTTTGGATAGCGGGAGGGTTGACTACGAGCAGTACTTC.

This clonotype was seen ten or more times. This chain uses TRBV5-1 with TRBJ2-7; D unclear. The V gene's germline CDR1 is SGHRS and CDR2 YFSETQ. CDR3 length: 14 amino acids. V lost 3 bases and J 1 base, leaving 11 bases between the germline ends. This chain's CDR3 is CASSSNTVSYEQYF. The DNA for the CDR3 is TGCGCCAGCAGCTCCAACACCGTTTCCTACGAGCAGTACTTC.